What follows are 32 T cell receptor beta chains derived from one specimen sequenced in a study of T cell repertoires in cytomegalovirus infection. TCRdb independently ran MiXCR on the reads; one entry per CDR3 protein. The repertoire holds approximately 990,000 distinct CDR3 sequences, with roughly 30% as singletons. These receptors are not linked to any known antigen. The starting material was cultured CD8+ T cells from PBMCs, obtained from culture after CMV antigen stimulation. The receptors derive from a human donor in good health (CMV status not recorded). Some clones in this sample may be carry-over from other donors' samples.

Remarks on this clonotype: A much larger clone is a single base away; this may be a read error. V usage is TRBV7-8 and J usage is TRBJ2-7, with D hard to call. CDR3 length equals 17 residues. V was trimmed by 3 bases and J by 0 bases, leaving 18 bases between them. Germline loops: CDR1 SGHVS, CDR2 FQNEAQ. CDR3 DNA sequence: TGTGCCAGCAGCTTTGGCCTAGTGGGTCTCACCTCCTACGAGCAGTACGTC. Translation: CASSFGLVGLTSYEQYV.

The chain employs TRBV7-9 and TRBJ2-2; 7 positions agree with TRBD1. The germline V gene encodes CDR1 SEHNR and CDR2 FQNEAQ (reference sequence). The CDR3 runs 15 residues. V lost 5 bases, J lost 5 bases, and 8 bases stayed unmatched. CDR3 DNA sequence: TGTGCCAGCAGCCAGGTTCTACAGGGGACCGGGGAGCTGTTTTTT. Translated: CASSQVLQGTGELFF.

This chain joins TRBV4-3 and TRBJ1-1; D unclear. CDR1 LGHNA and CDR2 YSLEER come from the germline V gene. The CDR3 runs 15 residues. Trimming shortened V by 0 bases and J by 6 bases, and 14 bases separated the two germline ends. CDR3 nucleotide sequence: TGCGCCAGCAGCCAAGATCGCCGGGAGTACGCTGAAGCTTTCTTT. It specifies CASSQDRREYAEAFF.

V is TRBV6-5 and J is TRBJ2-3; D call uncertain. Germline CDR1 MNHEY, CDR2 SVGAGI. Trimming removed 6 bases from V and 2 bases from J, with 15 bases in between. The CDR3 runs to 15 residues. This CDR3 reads CASRIRITTTDTQYF. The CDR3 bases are TGTGCCAGCAGGATTCGGATAACCACCACAGATACGCAGTATTTT.

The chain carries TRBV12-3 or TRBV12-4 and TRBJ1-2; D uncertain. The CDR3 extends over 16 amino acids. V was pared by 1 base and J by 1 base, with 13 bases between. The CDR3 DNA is TGTGCCAGCAGTTTAGGGGGTCAAGGATTTAACTATGGCTACACCTTC. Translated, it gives CASSLGGQGFNYGYTF.

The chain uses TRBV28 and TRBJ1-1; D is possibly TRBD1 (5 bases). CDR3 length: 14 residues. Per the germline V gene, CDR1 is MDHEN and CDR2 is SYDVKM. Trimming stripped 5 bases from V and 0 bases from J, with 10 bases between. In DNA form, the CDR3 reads TGTGCCAGCAGTGTAAGGGACTTGAACACTGAAGCTTTCTTT. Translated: CASSVRDLNTEAFF.

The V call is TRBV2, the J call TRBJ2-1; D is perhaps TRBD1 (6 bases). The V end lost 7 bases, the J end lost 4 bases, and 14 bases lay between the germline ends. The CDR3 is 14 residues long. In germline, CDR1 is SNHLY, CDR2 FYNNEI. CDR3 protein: CASKGVPKYNEQFF. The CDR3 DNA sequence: TGTGCCAGCAAGGGGGTACCCAAATACAATGAGCAGTTCTTC. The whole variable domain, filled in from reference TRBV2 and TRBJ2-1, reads EPEVTQTPSHQVTQMGQEVILRCVPISNHLYFYWYRQILGQKVEFLVSFYNNEISEKSEIFDDQFSVERPDGSNFTLKIRSTKLEDSAMYFCASKGVPKYNEQFFGPGTRLTVL.

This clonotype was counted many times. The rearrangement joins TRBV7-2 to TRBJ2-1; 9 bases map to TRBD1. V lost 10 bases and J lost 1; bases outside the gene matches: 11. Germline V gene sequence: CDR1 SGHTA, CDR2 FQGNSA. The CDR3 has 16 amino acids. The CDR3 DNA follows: TGTGCCACCGCGACCGATGGGACAGGGTCCTACAATGAGCAGTTCTTC. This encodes CATATDGTGSYNEQFF. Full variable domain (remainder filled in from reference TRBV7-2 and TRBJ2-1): GAGVSQSPSNKVTEKGKDVELRCDPISGHTALYWYRQSLGQGLEFLIYFQGNSAPDKSGLPSDRFSAERTGGSVSTLTIQRTQQEDSAVYLCATATDGTGSYNEQFFGPGTRLTVL.

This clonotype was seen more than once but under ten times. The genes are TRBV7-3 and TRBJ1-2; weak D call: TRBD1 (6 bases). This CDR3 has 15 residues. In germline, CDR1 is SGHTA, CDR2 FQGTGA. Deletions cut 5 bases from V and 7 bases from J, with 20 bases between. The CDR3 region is CASSPEGGLEGGYTF. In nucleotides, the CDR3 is TGTGCCAGCAGCCCGGAGGGGGGCCTGGAAGGTGGCTACACCTTC. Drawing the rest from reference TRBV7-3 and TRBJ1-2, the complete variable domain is GAGVSQTPSNKVTEKGKYVELRCDPISGHTALYWYRQSLGQGPEFLIYFQGTGAADDSGLPNDRFFAVRPEGSVSTLKIQRTERGDSAVYLCASSPEGGLEGGYTFGSGTRLTVV.

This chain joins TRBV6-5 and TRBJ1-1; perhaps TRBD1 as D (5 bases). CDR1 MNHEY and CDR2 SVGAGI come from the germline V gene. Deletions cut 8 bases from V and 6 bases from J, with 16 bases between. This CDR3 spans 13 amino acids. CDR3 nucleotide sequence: TGTGCCAGCCGAATCGGGGGGGTATCTGAAGCTTTCTTT. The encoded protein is CASRIGGVSEAFF.

CDR3 in amino acids: CSARDIVFYEQYF. CDR3 bases: TGCAGTGCTAGAGATATCGTCTTCTACGAGCAGTACTTC. This sequence joins TRBV20-1 and TRBJ2-7; the D is unclear. This CDR3 comprises 13 residues. V was pared by 0 bases and J by 3 bases, with 9 bases between. CDR1 is DFQATT, CDR2 SNEGSKA, per germline (reference sequence).

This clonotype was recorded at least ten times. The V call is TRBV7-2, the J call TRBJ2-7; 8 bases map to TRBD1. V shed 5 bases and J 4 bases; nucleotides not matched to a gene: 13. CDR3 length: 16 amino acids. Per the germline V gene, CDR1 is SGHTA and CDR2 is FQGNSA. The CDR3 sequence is CASSPDGGQEFYEQYV. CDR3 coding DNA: TGTGCCAGCAGCCCGGATGGGGGACAGGAATTTTACGAGCAGTACGTC.

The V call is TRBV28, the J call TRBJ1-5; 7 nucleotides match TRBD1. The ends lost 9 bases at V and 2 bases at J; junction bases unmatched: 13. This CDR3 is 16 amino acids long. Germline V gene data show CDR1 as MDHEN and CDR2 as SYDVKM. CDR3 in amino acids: CARGDRVLLGNQPQHF. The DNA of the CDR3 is TGTGCCAGGGGAGACAGGGTCTTATTAGGCAATCAGCCCCAGCATTTT.

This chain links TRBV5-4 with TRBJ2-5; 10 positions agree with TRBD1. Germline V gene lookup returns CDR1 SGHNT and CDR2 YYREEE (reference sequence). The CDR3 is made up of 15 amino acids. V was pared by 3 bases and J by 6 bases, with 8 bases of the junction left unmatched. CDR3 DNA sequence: TGTGCCAGCAGCTCCCCGGGACAGGGGACACAGACCCAGTACTTC. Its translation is CASSSPGQGTQTQYF.

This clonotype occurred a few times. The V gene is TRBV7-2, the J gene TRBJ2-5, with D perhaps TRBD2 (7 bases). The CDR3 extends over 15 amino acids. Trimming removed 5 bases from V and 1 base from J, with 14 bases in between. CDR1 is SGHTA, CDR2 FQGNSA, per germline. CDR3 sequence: CASSHWGGAQETQYF. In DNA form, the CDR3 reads TGTGCCAGCAGCCACTGGGGGGGGGCCCAAGAGACCCAGTACTTC.

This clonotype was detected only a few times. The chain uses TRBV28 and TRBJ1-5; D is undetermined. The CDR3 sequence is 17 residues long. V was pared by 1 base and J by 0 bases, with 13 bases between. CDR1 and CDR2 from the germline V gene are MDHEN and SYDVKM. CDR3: CASSLFWGGASNQPQHF. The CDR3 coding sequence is TGTGCCAGCAGTTTATTTTGGGGTGGAGCTAGCAATCAGCCCCAGCATTTT. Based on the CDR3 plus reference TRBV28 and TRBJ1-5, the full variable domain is DVKVTQSSRYLVKRTGEKVFLECVQDMDHENMFWYRQDPGLGLRLIYFSYDVKMKEKGDIPEGYSVSREKKERFSLILESASTNQTSMYLCASSLFWGGASNQPQHFGDGTRLSIL.

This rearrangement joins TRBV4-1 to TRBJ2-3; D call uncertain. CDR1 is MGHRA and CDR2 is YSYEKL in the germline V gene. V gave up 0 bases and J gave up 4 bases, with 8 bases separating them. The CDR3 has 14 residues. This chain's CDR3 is CASSQDSNSDTQYF. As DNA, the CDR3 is TGCGCCAGCAGCCAAGACTCAAACTCAGATACGCAGTATTTT.

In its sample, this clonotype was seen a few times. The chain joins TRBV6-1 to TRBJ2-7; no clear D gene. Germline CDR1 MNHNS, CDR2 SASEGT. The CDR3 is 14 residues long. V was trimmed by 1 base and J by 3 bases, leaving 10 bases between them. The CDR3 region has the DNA TGTGCCAGCAGTGAAGGACTCTCCTACTACGAGCAGTACTTC. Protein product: CASSEGLSYYEQYF.

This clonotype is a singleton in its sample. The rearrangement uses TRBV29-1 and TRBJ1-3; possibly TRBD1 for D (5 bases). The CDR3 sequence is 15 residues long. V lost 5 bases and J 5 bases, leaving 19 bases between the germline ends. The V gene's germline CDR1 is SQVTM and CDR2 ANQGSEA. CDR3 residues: CSVTGGFESRNTIYF. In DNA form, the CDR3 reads TGCAGCGTTACGGGGGGATTTGAGTCTAGAAACACCATATATTTT.

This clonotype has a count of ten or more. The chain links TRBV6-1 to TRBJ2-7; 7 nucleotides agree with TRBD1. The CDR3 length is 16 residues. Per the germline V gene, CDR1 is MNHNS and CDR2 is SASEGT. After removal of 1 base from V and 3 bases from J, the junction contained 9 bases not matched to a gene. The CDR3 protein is CASSEGAVTGHYEQYV. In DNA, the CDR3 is TGTGCCAGCAGTGAAGGGGCGGTGACAGGGCACTACGAGCAGTACGTC.

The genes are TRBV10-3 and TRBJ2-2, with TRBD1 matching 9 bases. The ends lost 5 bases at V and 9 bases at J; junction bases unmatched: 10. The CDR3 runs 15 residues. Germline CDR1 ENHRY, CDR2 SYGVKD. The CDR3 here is CAISSTGGEIRELFF. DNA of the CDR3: TGTGCCATCAGTTCCACAGGGGGCGAAATTAGGGAGCTGTTTTTT.

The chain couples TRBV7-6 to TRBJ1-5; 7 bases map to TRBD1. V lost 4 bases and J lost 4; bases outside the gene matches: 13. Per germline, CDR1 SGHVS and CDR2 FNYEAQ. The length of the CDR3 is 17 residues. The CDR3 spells CASSSLPTPGGNQPQHF. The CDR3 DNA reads TGTGCCAGCAGCTCTCTCCCGACGCCAGGGGGGAATCAGCCCCAGCATTTT.

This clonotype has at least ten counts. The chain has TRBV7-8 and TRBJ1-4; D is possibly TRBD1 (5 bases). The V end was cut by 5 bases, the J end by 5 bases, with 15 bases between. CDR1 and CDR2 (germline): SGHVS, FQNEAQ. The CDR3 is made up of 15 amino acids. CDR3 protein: CASSLRGLENEKLFF. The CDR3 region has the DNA TGTGCCAGCAGCCTAAGGGGTCTCGAAAATGAAAAACTGTTTTTT.

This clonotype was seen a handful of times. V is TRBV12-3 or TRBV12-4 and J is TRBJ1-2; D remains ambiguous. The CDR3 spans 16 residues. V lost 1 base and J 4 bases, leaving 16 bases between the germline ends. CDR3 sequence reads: CASSLEFGGTSYGYTF. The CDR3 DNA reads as TGTGCCAGCAGTTTAGAGTTCGGAGGAACAAGCTATGGCTACACCTTC.

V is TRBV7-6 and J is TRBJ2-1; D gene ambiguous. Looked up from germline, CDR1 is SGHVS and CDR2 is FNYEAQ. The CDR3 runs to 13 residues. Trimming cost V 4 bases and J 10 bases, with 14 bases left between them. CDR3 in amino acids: CASSSSSTWEQFF. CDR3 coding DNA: TGTGCCAGCAGCTCCTCAAGCACCTGGGAGCAGTTCTTC.

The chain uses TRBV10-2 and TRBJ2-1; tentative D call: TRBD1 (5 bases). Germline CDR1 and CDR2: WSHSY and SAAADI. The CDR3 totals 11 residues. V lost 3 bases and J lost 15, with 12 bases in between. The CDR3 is CASSDPGMGFF. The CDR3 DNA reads TGCGCCAGCAGTGACCCAGGGATGGGGTTCTTC.

The CDR3 DNA sequence: TGTGCCAGCAGCCATCTTATCACTGAAGCTTTCTTT. Protein product: CASSHLITEAFF. The J gene is TRBJ1-1, the V gene TRBV7-9; D is ambiguous. CDR3 size: 12 residues. V was shortened by 5 bases and J by 4 bases, with 8 bases between the two germline ends. CDR1 is SEHNR and CDR2 is FQNEAQ in the germline V gene (reference sequence).

CDR3 protein: CASSQQLLNQPQHF. The CDR3 DNA follows: TGCGCCAGCAGCCAACAATTGTTAAATCAGCCCCAGCATTTT. This chain connects TRBV4-1 to TRBJ1-5; no reliable D call. The V gene lost 2 bases and the J gene lost 4 bases, with 9 bases spanning the gap. The CDR3 extends over 14 amino acids. Germline assignment: CDR1 MGHRA and CDR2 YSYEKL.

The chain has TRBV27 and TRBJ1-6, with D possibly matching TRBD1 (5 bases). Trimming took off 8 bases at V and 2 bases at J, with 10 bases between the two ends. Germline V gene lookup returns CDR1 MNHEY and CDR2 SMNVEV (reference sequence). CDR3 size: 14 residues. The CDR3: CASSWGTYNSPLHF. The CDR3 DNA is TGTGCCAGCTCCTGGGGGACCTATAATTCACCCCTCCACTTT.

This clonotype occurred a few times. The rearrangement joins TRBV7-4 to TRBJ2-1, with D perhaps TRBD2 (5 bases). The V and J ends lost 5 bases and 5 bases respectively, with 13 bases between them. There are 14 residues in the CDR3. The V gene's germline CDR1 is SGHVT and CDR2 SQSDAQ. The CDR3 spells CASSPTNRNNEQFF. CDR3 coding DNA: TGTGCCAGCAGCCCGACTAATCGAAACAATGAGCAGTTCTTC.

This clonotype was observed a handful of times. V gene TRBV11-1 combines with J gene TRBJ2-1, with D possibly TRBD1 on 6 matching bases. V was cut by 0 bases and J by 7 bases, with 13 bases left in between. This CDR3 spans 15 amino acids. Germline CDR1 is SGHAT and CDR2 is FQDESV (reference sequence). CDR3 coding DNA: TGTGCCAGCAGCTTAGCGGCACAGGGCGGGAATGAGCAGTTCTTC. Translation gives CASSLAAQGGNEQFF.

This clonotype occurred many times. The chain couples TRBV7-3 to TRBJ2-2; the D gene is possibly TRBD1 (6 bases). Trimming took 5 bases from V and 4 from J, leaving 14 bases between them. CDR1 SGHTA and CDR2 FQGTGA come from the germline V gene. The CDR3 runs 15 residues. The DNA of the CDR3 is TGTGCCAGCAGCCCCACAGGGTGGGGCACCGGGGAGCTGTTTTTT. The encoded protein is CASSPTGWGTGELFF.